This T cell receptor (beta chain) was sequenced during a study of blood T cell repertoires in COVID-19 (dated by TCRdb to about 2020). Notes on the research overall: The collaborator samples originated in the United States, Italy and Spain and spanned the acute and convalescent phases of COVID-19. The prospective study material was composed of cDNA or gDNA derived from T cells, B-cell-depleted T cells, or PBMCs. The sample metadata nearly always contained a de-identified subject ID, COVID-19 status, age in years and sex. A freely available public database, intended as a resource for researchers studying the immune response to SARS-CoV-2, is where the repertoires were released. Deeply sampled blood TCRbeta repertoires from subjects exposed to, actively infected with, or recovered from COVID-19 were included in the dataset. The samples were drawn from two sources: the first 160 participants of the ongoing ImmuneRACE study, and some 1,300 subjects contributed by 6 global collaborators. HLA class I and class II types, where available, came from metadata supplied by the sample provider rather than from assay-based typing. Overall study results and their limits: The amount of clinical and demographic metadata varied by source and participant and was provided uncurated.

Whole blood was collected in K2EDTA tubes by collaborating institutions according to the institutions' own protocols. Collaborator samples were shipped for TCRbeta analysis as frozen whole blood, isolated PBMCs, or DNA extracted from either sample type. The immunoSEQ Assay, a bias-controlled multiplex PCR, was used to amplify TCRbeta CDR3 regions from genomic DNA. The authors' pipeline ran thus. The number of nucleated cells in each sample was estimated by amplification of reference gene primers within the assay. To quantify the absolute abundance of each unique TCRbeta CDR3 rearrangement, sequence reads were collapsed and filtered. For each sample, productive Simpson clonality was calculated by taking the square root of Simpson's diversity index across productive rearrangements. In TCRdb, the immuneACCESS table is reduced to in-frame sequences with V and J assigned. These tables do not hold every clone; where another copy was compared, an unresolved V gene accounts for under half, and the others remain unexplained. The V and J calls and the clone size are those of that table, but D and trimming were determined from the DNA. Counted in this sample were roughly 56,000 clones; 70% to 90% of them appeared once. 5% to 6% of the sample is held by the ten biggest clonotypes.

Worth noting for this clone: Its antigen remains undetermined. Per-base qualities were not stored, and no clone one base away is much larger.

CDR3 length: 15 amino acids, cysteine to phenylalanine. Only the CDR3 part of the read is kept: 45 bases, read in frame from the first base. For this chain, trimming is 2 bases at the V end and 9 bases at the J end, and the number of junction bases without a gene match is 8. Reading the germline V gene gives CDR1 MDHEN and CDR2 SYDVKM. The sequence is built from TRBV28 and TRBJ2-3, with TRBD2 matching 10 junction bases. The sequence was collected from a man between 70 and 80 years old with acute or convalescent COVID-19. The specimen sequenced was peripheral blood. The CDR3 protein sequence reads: CASSLGSGGSGTQYF. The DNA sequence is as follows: TGTGCCAGCAGTTTAGGTAGCGGGGGGAGCGGAACGCAGTATTTT.